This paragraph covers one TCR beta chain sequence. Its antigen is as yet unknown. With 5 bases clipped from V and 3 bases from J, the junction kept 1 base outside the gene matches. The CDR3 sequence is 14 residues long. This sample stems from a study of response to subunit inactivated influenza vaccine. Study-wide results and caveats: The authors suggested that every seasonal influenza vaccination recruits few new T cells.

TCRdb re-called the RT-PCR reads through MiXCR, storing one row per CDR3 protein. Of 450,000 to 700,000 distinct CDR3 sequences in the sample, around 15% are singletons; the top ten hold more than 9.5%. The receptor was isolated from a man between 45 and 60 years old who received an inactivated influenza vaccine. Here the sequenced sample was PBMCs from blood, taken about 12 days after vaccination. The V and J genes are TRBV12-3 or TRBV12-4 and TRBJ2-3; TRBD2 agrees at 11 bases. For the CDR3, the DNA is TGTGCCAGCAGTACTAGCGGGGGAACAGATACGCAGTATTTT. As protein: CASSTSGGTDTQYF.